These 31 T cell receptor beta chains share one sample of origin, sequenced in a study of cytomegalovirus exposure and HLA in healthy donors (dated by TCRdb to 2015 to 2018). Receptor amplification or capture employed the immunoSEQ multiplex PCR assay. For the multiplex PCR, a mixture combining 60 forward primers for TCR Vbeta segments and 13 reverse primers for TCR Jbeta segments was used. TCRdb took over this immuneACCESS table, retaining in-frame rearrangements with V and J assigned. Such tables are incomplete; in checked studies, under half of the missing clones stem from an unresolved V gene, and the remainder is unexplained. A total of 150,000 or so clones appear in this sample, about 8.9% of them only once. The ten largest account for roughly 2% of the sample. Sequenced sample: PBMCs. Source of these receptors: a man aged 50 to 59 in good health and CMV-seronegative.

This sequence joins TRBV29-1 and TRBJ1-1; a weak D match, TRBD1 (5 bases). The CDR3 is made up of 15 amino acids. Germline values: CDR1 SQVTM, CDR2 ANQGSEA. V gave up 4 bases and J gave up 8 bases, with 23 bases separating them. The CDR3: CSVGEGAGSHREAFF. CDR3 nucleotide sequence: TGCAGCGTTGGGGAAGGGGCGGGAAGTCACAGGGAAGCTTTCTTT. Full variable domain (outside the CDR3, taken from reference TRBV29-1 and TRBJ1-1): SAVISQKPSRDICQRGTSLTIQCQVDSQVTMMFWYRQQPGQSLTLIATANQGSEATYESGFVIDKFPISRPNLTFSTLTVSNMSPEDSSIYLCSVGEGAGSHREAFFGQGTRLTVV.

There are a few counts of this clone. J is TRBJ1-5 and V is TRBV6-5; a possible D gene is TRBD1 (6 bases). Germline V gene data show CDR1 as MNHEY and CDR2 as SVGAGI. The CDR3 runs 15 residues. V lost 0 bases and J 2 bases, leaving 8 bases between the germline ends. CDR3 nucleotides: TGTGCCAGCAGTTACTCTAGGACAGGCAATCAGCCCCAGCATTTT. Protein product: CASSYSRTGNQPQHF.

V and J are TRBV5-6 and TRBJ2-4; D remains unclear. Germline V CDR1 and CDR2: SGHDT, YYEEEE. The CDR3 has 12 residues. V was pared by 1 base and J by 4 bases, with 3 bases between. The CDR3 DNA sequence: TGTGCCAGCAGCTTGCAGAAAAACATTCAGTACTTC. Residues: CASSLQKNIQYF.

This clone showed up just a few times. V is TRBV10-3 and J is TRBJ1-5; 8 nucleotides match TRBD1. With 6 bases clipped from V and 1 base from J, the junction kept 5 bases outside the gene matches. Per germline, CDR1 ENHRY and CDR2 SYGVKD. The CDR3 sequence is 15 residues long. CDR3 loop: CAISLQGGSNQPQHF. The CDR3 DNA sequence: TGTGCCATCAGCCTACAGGGGGGCAGCAATCAGCCCCAGCATTTT.

The chain carries TRBV5-1 and TRBJ2-6; D unclear. From germline, CDR1 is SGHRS and CDR2 YFSETQ. This CDR3 has 14 residues. V lost 4 bases to trimming and J lost 1 base, with 6 bases between them. DNA of the CDR3: TGCGCCAGCAGCCCCAGATCTGGGGCCAACGTCCTGACTTTC. Its protein product is CASSPRSGANVLTF.

This clone was seen a handful of times. The rearrangement uses TRBV10-3 and TRBJ1-5; the D gene is possibly TRBD1 (6 bases). Germline loops: CDR1 ENHRY, CDR2 SYGVKD. The CDR3 sequence is 18 residues long. The V gene lost 10 bases and the J gene lost 6 bases, with 31 bases spanning the gap. CDR3 amino acids: CATKGGQGTTSNTQPQHF. CDR3 in DNA: TGTGCCACCAAGGGGGGGCAGGGAACAACTAGCAATACTCAGCCCCAGCATTTT.

This clone was found a few times. This sequence joins TRBV7-2 and TRBJ1-2; D is unclear. CDR3 length equals 13 residues. CDR1 and CDR2 from the germline V gene are SGHTA and FQGNSA. V shed 5 bases and J shed 2 bases, with 9 bases lying between them. CDR3 coding DNA: TGTGCCAGCAGCCAACAGCTAAACTATGGCTACACCTTC. This gives the protein CASSQQLNYGYTF.

This chain uses TRBV5-1 with TRBJ1-2; D is unresolved. V gave up 0 bases and J gave up 6 bases, with 9 bases separating them. The CDR3 sequence is 13 residues long. Per the germline V gene, CDR1 is SGHRS and CDR2 is YFSETQ. CDR3 in amino acids: CASSLDDNDGYTF. The CDR3 region has the DNA TGCGCCAGCAGCTTGGACGACAATGATGGCTACACCTTC.

The chain employs TRBV18 and TRBJ2-5; TRBD1 matches at 8 bases. This CDR3 has 15 amino acids. V was clipped by 3 bases and J by 5 bases; unmatched bases: 8. CDR1 and CDR2 from the germline V gene are KGHSH and LQKENI. CDR3 in amino acids: CASSPGQGSRETQYF. The CDR3 DNA reads as TGTGCCAGCTCACCCGGACAGGGAAGCAGGGAGACCCAGTACTTC.

At least ten counts were recorded for this clone. The chain couples TRBV5-1 to TRBJ2-5; the D gene is possibly TRBD1 (5 bases). Germline-derived CDR1 and CDR2 are SGHRS and YFSETQ. Trimming took 4 bases from V and 1 from J, leaving 17 bases between them. The CDR3 consists of 16 residues. DNA of the CDR3: TGCGCCAGCAGCCCCTCGATGGCAGGGCTCCAAGAGACCCAGTACTTC. Protein sequence: CASSPSMAGLQETQYF.

This clone was seen a few times. The CDR3 DNA is TGTGCCTGGAGTGGTGATAGCGGGGGGGCCGCCTACGAGCAGTACTTC. It codes for CAWSGDSGGAAYEQYF. The chain carries TRBV30 and TRBJ2-7, with 11 bases matching TRBD2. From germline, CDR1 is GTSNPN and CDR2 SVGIG (reference sequence). J was trimmed by 2 bases and V by 1 base; bases with no gene match: 7. This CDR3 spans 16 amino acids.

Written as DNA, the CDR3 is TGTGCCAGCAGTCCGGGGGACCGATATCAGCCCCAGCATTTT. This codes for CASSPGDRYQPQHF. V gene TRBV27 combines with J gene TRBJ1-5; maybe TRBD1 (5 bases). CDR3 length: 14 residues. The germline V gene has CDR1 MNHEY and CDR2 SMNVEV (reference sequence). V was pared by 5 bases and J by 5 bases, with 13 bases between.

This clone was picked up a small number of times. The chain employs TRBV6-1 and TRBJ2-7, with 9 bases matching TRBD1. Germline CDR1 MNHNS, CDR2 SASEGT. V shed 1 base and J 6 bases; nucleotides not matched to a gene: 7. The CDR3 sequence is 15 residues long. The CDR3 DNA is TGTGCCAGCAGTGAAGAAGGGACAGGGTCACCCGAGCAGTACTTC. This encodes CASSEEGTGSPEQYF.

The DNA of the CDR3 is TGTGCCAGCACCCGACAGGCCTTCACTGAAGCTTTCTTT. Its translation: CASTRQAFTEAFF. V gene TRBV6-5 combines with J gene TRBJ1-1; D might be TRBD1 (6 bases). There are 13 residues in the CDR3. V lost 7 bases, J lost 4 bases, and 13 bases lay in between. Germline CDR1 reads MNHEY; CDR2 reads SVGAGI.

This clone has only a few counts. V and J are TRBV5-1 and TRBJ2-6; 9 nucleotides align to TRBD1. Germline CDR1 is SGHRS and CDR2 is YFSETQ. CDR3 size: 18 residues. The V segment lost 4 bases and the J segment 0 bases; nucleotides outside the gene matches: 8. This chain's CDR3 is CASSPRTGASSGANVLTF. The CDR3 nucleotides read TGCGCCAGCAGCCCGAGGACAGGGGCGAGCTCTGGGGCCAACGTCCTGACTTTC.

V and J are TRBV30 and TRBJ2-7, with a tentative D call TRBD1 (5 bases). This CDR3 contains 11 residues. CDR1 is GTSNPN, CDR2 SVGIG, per germline (reference sequence). Trimming took 2 bases from V and 5 from J, leaving 7 bases between them. The CDR3 DNA sequence: TGTGCCTGGAGTCGCAGGGACGAGCAGTACTTC. It specifies CAWSRRDEQYF.

This clone was detected a few times. This sequence joins TRBV7-3 and TRBJ1-5; D call uncertain. Germline CDR1 is SGHTA and CDR2 is FQGTGA. V lost 0 bases, J lost 5 bases, and 8 bases lay in between. The CDR3 is made up of 14 amino acids. The CDR3 DNA is TGTGCCAGCAGCTTAACCGGGGAGGATCAGCCCCAGCATTTT. It translates to CASSLTGEDQPQHF.

The gene calls are TRBV30 and TRBJ1-2; tentative D call: TRBD1 (5 bases). Germline V gene data show CDR1 as GTSNPN and CDR2 as SVGIG (reference sequence). CDR3 size: 13 residues. Trimming cost V 1 base and J 4 bases, with 10 bases left between them. This CDR3 reads CAWSDGGGYGYTF. The CDR3 DNA reads as TGTGCCTGGAGTGACGGGGGAGGCTATGGCTACACCTTC.

This clone was seen more than once but under ten times. The chain is built from TRBV5-1 and TRBJ2-6; 7 bases map to TRBD1. Germline CDR1 reads SGHRS; CDR2 reads YFSETQ. V lost 1 base to trimming and J lost 5 bases; unmatched junction nucleotides: 9. CDR3 length: 17 amino acids. CDR3 loop: CASSLLSTGVRANVLTF. In DNA form, the CDR3 reads TGCGCCAGCAGCTTGTTATCAACAGGGGTCAGGGCCAACGTCCTGACTTTC.

On this clone itself: The conserved closing phenylalanine or tryptophan is absent in this CDR3, likely reflecting a read error. Because the CDR3's place on the DNA is in doubt, the DNA is left out and the CDR3 is given as listed by TCRdb. The chain recombines TRBV6-4 with TRBJ2-3; whether TRBD2, the table's D call, matches the DNA was not checked. The CDR3 spans 16 residues, counting both ends. The germline CDR1 and CDR2 sequences are MRHNA and SNTAGT. CDR3 region: CDSSDGLAGATDTKYL.

This clone was seen a handful of times. This chain links TRBV30 with TRBJ1-5, with a tentative D call TRBD1 (6 bases). Germline V CDR1 and CDR2: GTSNPN, SVGIG (reference sequence). This CDR3 comprises 14 residues. Trimming stripped 5 bases from V and 0 bases from J, with 11 bases between. As DNA, the CDR3 is TGTGCCTGGGCCGGGACAAATAGCAATCAGCCCCAGCATTTT. Protein sequence: CAWAGTNSNQPQHF.

Notes on this clone: The sample carries other DNA sequences with the same CDR3. The chain joins TRBV28 to TRBJ1-1; D uncertain. Germline V CDR1 and CDR2: MDHEN, SYDVKM. V was shortened by 5 bases and J by 1 base, with 11 bases between the two germline ends. The CDR3 length is 14 residues. The CDR3 protein is CASSVTVPNTEAFF. The CDR3 DNA sequence: TGTGCCAGCAGTGTCACGGTACCGAACACTGAAGCTTTCTTT.

Written as DNA, the CDR3 is TGCGCCAGCAGCTTGGCAACGACTAGCGGGCATGAGCAGTTCTTC. Translated, it gives CASSLATTSGHEQFF. The V gene is TRBV5-1, the J gene TRBJ2-1; 10 nucleotides align to TRBD2. V lost 0 bases to trimming and J lost 8 bases; unmatched junction nucleotides: 5. Germline lookup yields CDR1 SGHRS and CDR2 YFSETQ. There are 15 residues in the CDR3.

CDR3: CATSRGGLAGDRGELFF. The CDR3 region has the DNA TGTGCCACCAGCAGGGGGGGACTAGCGGGGGATAGAGGGGAGCTGTTTTTT. The rearrangement joins TRBV15 to TRBJ2-2, with 14 bases aligning to TRBD2. Trimming took 3 bases from V and 8 from J; bases not matched to a gene: 8. In germline, CDR1 is LNHNV, CDR2 YYDKDF (reference sequence). The CDR3 loop spans 17 amino acids. Filled out from reference TRBV15 and TRBJ2-2, the complete variable domain reads DAMVIQNPRYQVTQFGKPVTLSCSQTLNHNVMYWYQQKSSQAPKLLFHYYDKDFNNEADTPDNFQSRRPNTSFCFLDIRSPGLGDTAMYLCATSRGGLAGDRGELFFGEGSRLTVL.

The chain has TRBV7-9 and TRBJ1-4, with D hard to call. Germline V gene data show CDR1 as SEHNR and CDR2 as FQNEAQ (reference sequence). CDR3 size: 16 residues. Trimming left V 5 bases short and J 8 bases short, with 21 bases between. The CDR3 loop is CASSPPLEGEEEKLFF. The CDR3 nucleotides read TGTGCCAGCAGCCCACCGCTGGAGGGAGAGGAGGAAAAACTGTTTTTT. The full variable domain, with the rest looked up from reference TRBV7-9 and TRBJ1-4, is DTGVSQNPRHKITKRGQNVTFRCDPISEHNRLYWYRQTLGQGPEFLTYFQNEAQLEKSRLLSDRFSAERPKGSFSTLEIQRTEQGDSAMYLCASSPPLEGEEEKLFFGSGTQLSVL.

This chain joins TRBV19 and TRBJ1-1; 7 nucleotides align to TRBD1. Unmatched junction bases numbered 3, after V lost 5 bases and J lost 3 bases. The CDR3 runs 13 residues. Germline assignment: CDR1 LNHDA and CDR2 SQIVND (reference sequence). CDR3 in DNA: TGTGCCAGTAGTCAGGGGGGTGACACTGAAGCTTTCTTT. Protein: CASSQGGDTEAFF.

This clone was seen a few times. The rearrangement links TRBV2 to TRBJ2-7; maybe TRBD1 (6 bases). The CDR3 has 13 residues. Germline assignment: CDR1 SNHLY and CDR2 FYNNEI. Trimming stripped 7 bases from V and 1 base from J, with 11 bases between. This chain's CDR3 is CASTRTESYEQYF. The CDR3 DNA sequence: TGTGCCAGCACCCGGACAGAGTCCTACGAGCAGTACTTC.

The chain uses TRBV5-1 and TRBJ2-3; 8 bases map to TRBD2. CDR1 and CDR2 from the germline V gene are SGHRS and YFSETQ. Trimming removed 4 bases from V and 5 bases from J; junction bases left unmatched: 3. The CDR3 sequence is 13 residues long. In nucleotides, the CDR3 is TGCGCCAGCAGCGGACTAGCCCAAGATACGCAGTATTTT. Its protein product is CASSGLAQDTQYF. Filled out from reference TRBV5-1 and TRBJ2-3, the complete variable domain reads KAGVTQTPRYLIKTRGQQVTLSCSPISGHRSVSWYQQTPGQGLQFLFEYFSETQRNKGNFPGRFSGRQFSNSRSEMNVSTLELGDSALYLCASSGLAQDTQYFGPGTRLTVL.

V and J are TRBV9 and TRBJ1-2, with 7 bases that match TRBD1. CDR3 size: 11 residues. Trimming took 0 bases from V and 13 from J; bases not matched to a gene: 3. Germline lookup yields CDR1 SGDLS and CDR2 YYNGEE. The CDR3 sequence: CASSVGDSPTF. The CDR3 region has the DNA TGTGCCAGCAGCGTAGGGGACAGCCCCACCTTC.

This clone has just a few counts. The chain carries TRBV11-3 and TRBJ1-1; D gene unclear. CDR3 length equals 13 residues. The V gene lost 7 bases and the J gene lost 0 bases, with 9 bases spanning the gap. Germline CDR1 SGHNT, CDR2 YENEEA. The CDR3 protein is CASKEALNTEAFF. The CDR3 DNA reads TGTGCCAGCAAAGAGGCCCTGAACACTGAAGCTTTCTTT.

This clone was seen a few times. This rearrangement joins TRBV4-1 to TRBJ1-1, with D unresolved. Germline assignment: CDR1 MGHRA and CDR2 YSYEKL. V was shortened by 1 base and J by 6 bases, with 18 bases between the two germline ends. The CDR3 extends over 16 amino acids. The CDR3 reads CASSQAGRGLGAEAFF. CDR3 coding DNA: TGCGCCAGCAGCCAAGCCGGTCGGGGTCTTGGGGCTGAAGCTTTCTTT.